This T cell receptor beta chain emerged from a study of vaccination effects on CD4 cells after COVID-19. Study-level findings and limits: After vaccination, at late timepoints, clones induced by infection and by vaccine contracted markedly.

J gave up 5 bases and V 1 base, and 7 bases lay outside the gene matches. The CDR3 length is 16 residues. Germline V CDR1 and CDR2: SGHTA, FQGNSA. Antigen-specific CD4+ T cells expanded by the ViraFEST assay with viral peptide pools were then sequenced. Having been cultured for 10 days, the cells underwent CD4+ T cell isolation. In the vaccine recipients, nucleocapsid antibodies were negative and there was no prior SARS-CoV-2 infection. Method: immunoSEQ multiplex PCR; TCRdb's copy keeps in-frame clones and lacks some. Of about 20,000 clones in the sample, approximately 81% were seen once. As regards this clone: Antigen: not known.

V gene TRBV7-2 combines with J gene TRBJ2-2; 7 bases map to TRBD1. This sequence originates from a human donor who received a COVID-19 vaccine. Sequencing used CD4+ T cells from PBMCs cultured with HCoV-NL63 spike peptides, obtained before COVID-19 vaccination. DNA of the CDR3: TGTGCCAGCAGCTTAGTGGGACAGTTAGGGACCGGGGAGCTGTTTTTT. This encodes CASSLVGQLGTGELFF.